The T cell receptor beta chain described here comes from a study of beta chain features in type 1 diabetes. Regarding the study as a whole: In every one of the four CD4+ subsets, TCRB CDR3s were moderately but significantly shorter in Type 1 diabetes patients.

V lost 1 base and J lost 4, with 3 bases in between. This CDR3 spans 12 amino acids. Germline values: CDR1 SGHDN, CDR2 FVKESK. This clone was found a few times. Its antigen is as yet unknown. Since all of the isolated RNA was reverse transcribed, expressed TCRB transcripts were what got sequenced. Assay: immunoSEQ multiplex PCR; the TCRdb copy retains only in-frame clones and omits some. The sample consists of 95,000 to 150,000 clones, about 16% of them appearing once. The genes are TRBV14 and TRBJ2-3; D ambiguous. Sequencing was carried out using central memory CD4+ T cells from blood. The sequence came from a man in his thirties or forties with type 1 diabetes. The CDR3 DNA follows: TGTGCCAGCAGCCAAGTTTCAGATACGCAGTATTTT. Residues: CASSQVSDTQYF.